This TCR beta chain was identified in a study of cytomegalovirus exposure and HLA in healthy donors. Worth noting for this clone: Its antigen is still unknown.

The study ran its PCR with 60 Vbeta and 13 Jbeta primers. Repertoires were generated with immunoSEQ multiplex PCR, while TCRdb's copy carries only in-frame clones and drops some. The sample lists 110,000 to 150,000 clones; roughly four fifths were seen once. Whole-study findings and limits: In a later analysis, a missense DCLRE1C variant was linked to TCR beta V- and J-gene trimming. Listed as cytomegalovirus-associated were 150 to 200 TCR beta chains.

Sequencing input: PBMCs. This TCR was sampled from a man aged 25-45 years in good health and CMV-seronegative.

The CDR3 is CASSKTGSGDTEAFF. DNA for the CDR3: TGCGCCAGCAGCAAAACAGGCTCAGGGGACACTGAAGCTTTCTTT. The chain recombines TRBV5-1 with TRBJ1-1; tentative D call: TRBD1 (6 bases). The CDR3 runs 15 residues. V was clipped by 4 bases and J by 3 bases, with 16 bases between them. Germline CDR1 reads SGHRS; CDR2 reads YFSETQ.